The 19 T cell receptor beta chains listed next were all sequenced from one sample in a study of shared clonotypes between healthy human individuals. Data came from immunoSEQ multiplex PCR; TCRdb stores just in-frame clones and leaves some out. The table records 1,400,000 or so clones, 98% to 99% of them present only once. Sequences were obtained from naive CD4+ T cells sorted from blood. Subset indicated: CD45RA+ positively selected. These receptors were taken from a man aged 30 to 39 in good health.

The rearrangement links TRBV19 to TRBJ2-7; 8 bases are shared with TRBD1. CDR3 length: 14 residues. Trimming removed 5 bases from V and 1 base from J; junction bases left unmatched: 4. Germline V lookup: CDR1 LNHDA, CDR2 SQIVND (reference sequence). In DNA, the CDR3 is TGTGCCAGTAGTTTCCGGACAGGGTCCTACGAGCAGTACTTC. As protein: CASSFRTGSYEQYF.

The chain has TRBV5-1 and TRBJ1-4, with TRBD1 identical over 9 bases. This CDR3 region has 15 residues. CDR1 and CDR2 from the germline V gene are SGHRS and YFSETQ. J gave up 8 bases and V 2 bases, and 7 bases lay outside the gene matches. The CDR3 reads CASSFEGQGGEKLFF. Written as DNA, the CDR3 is TGCGCCAGCAGCTTTGAGGGACAGGGAGGGGAAAAACTGTTTTTT.

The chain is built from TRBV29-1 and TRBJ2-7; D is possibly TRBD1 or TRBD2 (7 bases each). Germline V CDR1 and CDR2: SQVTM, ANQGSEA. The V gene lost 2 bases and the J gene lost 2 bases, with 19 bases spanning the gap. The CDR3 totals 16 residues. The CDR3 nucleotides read TGCAGCGTTGAACCCTCAGGGGGGGGCGAGGCCTACGAGCAGTACTTC. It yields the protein CSVEPSGGGEAYEQYF.

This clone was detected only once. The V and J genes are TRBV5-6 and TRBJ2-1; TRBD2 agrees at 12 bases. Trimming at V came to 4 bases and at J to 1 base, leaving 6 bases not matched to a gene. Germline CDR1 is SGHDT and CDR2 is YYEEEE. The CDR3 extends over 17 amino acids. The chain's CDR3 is CASSRPSGRGSYNEQFF. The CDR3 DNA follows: TGTGCCAGCAGCCGACCTAGCGGGAGGGGATCCTACAATGAGCAGTTCTTC.

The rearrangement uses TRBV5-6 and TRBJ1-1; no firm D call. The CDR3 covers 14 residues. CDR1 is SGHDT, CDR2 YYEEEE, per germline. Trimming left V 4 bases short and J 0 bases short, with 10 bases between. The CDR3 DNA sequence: TGTGCCAGCAGCCAAGGGCTCGTGAACACTGAAGCTTTCTTT. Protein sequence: CASSQGLVNTEAFF.

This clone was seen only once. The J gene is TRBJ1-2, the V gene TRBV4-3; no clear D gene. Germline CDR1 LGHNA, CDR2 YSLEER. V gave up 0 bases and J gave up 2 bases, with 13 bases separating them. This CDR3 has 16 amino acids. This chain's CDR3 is CASSQDLGFKNYGYTF. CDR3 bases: TGCGCCAGCAGCCAAGATTTGGGTTTTAAAAACTATGGCTACACCTTC.

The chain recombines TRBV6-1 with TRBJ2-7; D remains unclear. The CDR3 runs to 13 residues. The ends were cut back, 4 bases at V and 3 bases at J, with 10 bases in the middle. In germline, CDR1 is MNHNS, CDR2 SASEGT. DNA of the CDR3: TGTGCCAGCAGTGCCCGAATGTTCTACGAGCAGTACTTC. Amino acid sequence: CASSARMFYEQYF.

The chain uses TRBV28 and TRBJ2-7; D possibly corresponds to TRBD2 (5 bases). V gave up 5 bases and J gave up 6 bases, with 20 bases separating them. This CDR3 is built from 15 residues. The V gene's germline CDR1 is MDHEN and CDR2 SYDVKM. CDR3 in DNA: TGTGCCAGCAGTCCCCACAGCGAGCCGGCGGGCGAGCAGTACTTC. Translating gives CASSPHSEPAGEQYF.

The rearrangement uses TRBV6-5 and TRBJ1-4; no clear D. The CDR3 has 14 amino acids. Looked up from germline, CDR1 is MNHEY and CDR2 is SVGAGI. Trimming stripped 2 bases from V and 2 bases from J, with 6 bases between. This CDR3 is CASSYGMTNEKLFF. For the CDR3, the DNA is TGTGCCAGCAGTTACGGAATGACTAATGAAAAACTGTTTTTT.

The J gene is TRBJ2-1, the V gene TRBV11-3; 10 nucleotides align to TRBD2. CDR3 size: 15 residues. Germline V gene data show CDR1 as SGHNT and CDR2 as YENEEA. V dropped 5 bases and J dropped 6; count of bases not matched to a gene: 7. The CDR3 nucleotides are TGTGCCAGCAGCACCACCGGGACTAGCGCCAATGAGCAGTTCTTC. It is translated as CASSTTGTSANEQFF. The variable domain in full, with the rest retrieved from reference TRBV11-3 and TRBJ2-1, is EAGVVQSPRYKIIEKKQPVAFWCNPISGHNTLYWYLQNLGQGPELLIRYENEEAVDDSQLPKDRFSAERLKGVDSTLKIQPAELGDSAVYLCASSTTGTSANEQFFGPGTRLTVL.

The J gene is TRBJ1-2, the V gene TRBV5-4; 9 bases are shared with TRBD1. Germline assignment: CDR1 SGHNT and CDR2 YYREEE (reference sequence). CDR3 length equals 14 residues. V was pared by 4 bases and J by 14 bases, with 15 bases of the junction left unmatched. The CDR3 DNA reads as TGTGCCAGCAGCCATCCCCCGGGACAGGGAGGTAGTACCTTC. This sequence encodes CASSHPPGQGGSTF.

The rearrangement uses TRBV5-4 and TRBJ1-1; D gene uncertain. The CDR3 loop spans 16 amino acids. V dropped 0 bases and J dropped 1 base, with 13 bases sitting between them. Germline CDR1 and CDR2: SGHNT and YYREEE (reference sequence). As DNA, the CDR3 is TGTGCCAGCAGCTTGGGGCAGGTTAGGAAGAACACTGAAGCTTTCTTT. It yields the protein CASSLGQVRKNTEAFF.

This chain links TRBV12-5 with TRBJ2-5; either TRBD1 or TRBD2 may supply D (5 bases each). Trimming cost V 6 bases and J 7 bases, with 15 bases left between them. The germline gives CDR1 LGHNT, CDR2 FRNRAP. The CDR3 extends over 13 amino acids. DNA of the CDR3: TGTGCTAGTGGCTGGGACGGAAAGGGGACCCAGTACTTC. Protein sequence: CASGWDGKGTQYF. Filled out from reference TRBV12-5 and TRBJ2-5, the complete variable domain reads DARVTQTPRHKVTEMGQEVTMRCQPILGHNTVFWYRQTMMQGLELLAYFRNRAPLDDSGMPKDRFSAEMPDATLATLKIQPSEPRDSAVYFCASGWDGKGTQYFGPGTRLLVL.

The CDR3 spells CASSLDPRGDNEQFF. In DNA, the CDR3 is TGTGCCAGCTCTTTGGACCCCAGGGGAGACAATGAGCAGTTCTTC. This chain links TRBV28 with TRBJ2-1; TRBD1 is a possible D gene (6 bases). The CDR3 is 15 residues long. Germline CDR1 MDHEN, CDR2 SYDVKM. Trimming pared 8 bases from V and 5 bases from J, leaving 19 bases between. Together with reference TRBV28 and TRBJ2-1, the CDR3 gives the full variable domain: DVKVTQSSRYLVKRTGEKVFLECVQDMDHENMFWYRQDPGLGLRLIYFSYDVKMKEKGDIPEGYSVSREKKERFSLILESASTNQTSMYLCASSLDPRGDNEQFFGPGTRLTVL.

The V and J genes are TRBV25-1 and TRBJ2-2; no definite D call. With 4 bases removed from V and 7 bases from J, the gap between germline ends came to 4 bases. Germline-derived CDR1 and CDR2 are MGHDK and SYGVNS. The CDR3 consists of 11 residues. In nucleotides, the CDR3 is TGTGCCAGCAGTGCCCACGGGGAGCTGTTTTTT. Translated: CASSAHGELFF.

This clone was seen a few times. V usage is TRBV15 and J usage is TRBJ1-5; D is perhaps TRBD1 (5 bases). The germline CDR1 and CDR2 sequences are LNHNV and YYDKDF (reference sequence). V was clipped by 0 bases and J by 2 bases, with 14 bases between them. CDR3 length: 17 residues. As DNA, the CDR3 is TGTGCCACCAGCAGAGAGGACATAAGGGCCCGCAATCAGCCCCAGCATTTT. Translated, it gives CATSREDIRARNQPQHF.

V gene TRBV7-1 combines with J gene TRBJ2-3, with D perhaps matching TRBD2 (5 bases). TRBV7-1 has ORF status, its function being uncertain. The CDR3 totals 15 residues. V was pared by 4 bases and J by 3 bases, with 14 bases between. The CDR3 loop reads CASSLNTGETDTQYF. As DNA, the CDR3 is TGTGCCAGCAGCTTAAACACCGGGGAGACAGATACGCAGTATTTT.

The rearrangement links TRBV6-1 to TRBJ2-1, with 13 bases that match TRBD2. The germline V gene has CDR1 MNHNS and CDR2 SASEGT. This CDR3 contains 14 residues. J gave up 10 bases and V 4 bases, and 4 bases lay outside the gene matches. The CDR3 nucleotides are TGTGCCAGCAGTGCGTTACTAGCGGGAGGGGAGCAGTTCTTC. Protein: CASSALLAGGEQFF.

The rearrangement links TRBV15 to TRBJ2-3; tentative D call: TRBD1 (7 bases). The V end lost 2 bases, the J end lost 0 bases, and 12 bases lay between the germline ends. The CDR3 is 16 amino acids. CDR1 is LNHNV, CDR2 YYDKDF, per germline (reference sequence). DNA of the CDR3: TGTGCCACCAGCAGAAAGGCGGGACAGAGCACAGATACGCAGTATTTT. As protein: CATSRKAGQSTDTQYF.